This TCR beta chain stems from a study of CD8+CD57+ T cells in acquired aplastic anemia. Across the study: DNA from sorted CD4+ and CD8+ cells averaged around 3.5 ug.

This clonotype was detected ten times or more. What it recognizes is unknown. It was genomic DNA that served as the template for profiling TCR beta VDJ and CDR3. TCRdb redid the calling of the reads with MiXCR, one entry per CDR3 protein. The sample yields about 470,000 distinct CDR3 sequences, 25% to 40% seen once. Study-level points and caveats: Researchers report that around 30 CD8+ CDR3 sequences appeared in both patients and controls. Simpson's diversity of CD8+ cells was not significantly different in patients compared with controls.

Germline V gene data show CDR1 as WSHSY and CDR2 as SAAADI. Trimming left V 6 bases short and J 1 base short, with 3 bases between. The CDR3 is made up of 11 amino acids. Patients who underwent sequencing had shown CD8+CD57+ cell expansion by flow cytometry. No therapy was given to patients before blood sampling. This TCR was recovered from a human donor with aplastic anemia. The rearrangement uses TRBV10-2 and TRBJ1-2; D remains unclear. Sample: sorted CD4+, CD8+, or CD8+CD57+ T cells (not recorded which) from PBMCs. The CDR3 spells CASSLNYGYTF. CDR3 in DNA: TGCGCCAGCAGCCTTAACTATGGCTACACCTTC.